The 21 T cell receptor beta chains below come from one sample, sequenced in a study of blood T cell repertoires in COVID-19. Assay used: immunoSEQ multiplex PCR; TCRdb lists only in-frame clones, some missing. The table lists tens of thousands of clones, about 85% of them singletons. Material for sequencing was peripheral blood. The receptor set was obtained from a human donor in a cohort sampled during active COVID-19.

V and J are TRBV2 and TRBJ1-6, with D uncertain. CDR3 length equals 14 residues. Trimming stripped 7 bases from V and 9 bases from J, with 16 bases between. Looked up from germline, CDR1 is SNHLY and CDR2 is FYNNEI. CDR3 residues: CASTPARAGSPLHF. DNA of the CDR3: TGTGCCAGCACTCCAGCTAGGGCGGGTTCACCCCTCCACTTT. The variable domain in full, completed from reference TRBV2 and TRBJ1-6, reads EPEVTQTPSHQVTQMGQEVILRCVPISNHLYFYWYRQILGQKVEFLVSFYNNEISEKSEIFDDQFSVERPDGSNFTLKIRSTKLEDSAMYFCASTPARAGSPLHFGNGTRLTVT.

The V gene is TRBV24-1, the J gene TRBJ2-1; 9 bases are shared with TRBD2. V lost 2 bases and J lost 0; bases outside the gene matches: 4. The CDR3 runs 17 residues. Germline V gene lookup returns CDR1 KGHDR and CDR2 SFDVKD. CDR3 loop: CATSDSSGRNSYNEQFF. CDR3 DNA sequence: TGTGCCACCAGTGATTCAAGCGGGAGGAACTCCTACAATGAGCAGTTCTTC.

This clone appeared once. This chain uses TRBV4-1 with TRBJ1-3, with 7 bases that match TRBD1. Germline V gene data show CDR1 as MGHRA and CDR2 as YSYEKL. V gave up 0 bases and J gave up 2 bases; unmatched junction bases: 1. CDR3 size: 15 residues. The DNA for the CDR3 is TGCGCCAGCAGCCAAGACCAGGGGGCTGGAAACACCATATATTTT. It encodes CASSQDQGAGNTIYF.

The chain combines TRBV6-5 with TRBJ2-3; weak D call: TRBD2 (6 bases). Germline CDR1 is MNHEY and CDR2 is SVGAGI. Trimming removed 9 bases at V and 8 bases at J, with 12 bases between. The CDR3 is 11 amino acids. The CDR3 DNA follows: TGTGCCAGTTCAATGGGGGGTACGCAGTATTTT. It yields the protein CASSMGGTQYF.

The chain carries TRBV2 and TRBJ2-1; TRBD1 is a possible D gene (5 bases). The CDR3 runs to 13 residues. Per germline, CDR1 SNHLY and CDR2 FYNNEI. V was clipped by 6 bases and J by 3 bases, with 9 bases between them. The CDR3 DNA reads as TGTGCCAGCAGCCTAGACAGCTACAATGAGCAGTTCTTC. Translating it yields CASSLDSYNEQFF.

The genes are TRBV7-3 and TRBJ2-3; 9 positions match TRBD2. V shed 1 base and J 0 bases; nucleotides not matched to a gene: 5. The germline V gene encodes CDR1 SGHTA and CDR2 FQGTGA. The CDR3 sequence is 17 residues long. Here the CDR3 reads CASSLRVAGASTDTQYF. The CDR3, as DNA: TGTGCCAGCAGCTTAAGGGTAGCGGGGGCTAGCACAGATACGCAGTATTTT.

The chain links TRBV21-1 to TRBJ2-4; the DNA was not compared with TRBD1, the D call given in the table. TRBV21-1 is shown as a pseudogene. The CDR3 is made up of 17 amino acids. The CDR3 sequence is CASSKGGQGIAKNIQYF. CDR3 bases: TGTGCCAGCAGCAAAGGGGGACAAGGAATAGCCAAAAACATTCAGTACTTC.

The sample holds a few counts of this clone. The chain combines TRBV2 with TRBJ2-2; maybe TRBD1 (6 bases). Germline V lookup: CDR1 SNHLY, CDR2 FYNNEI. The CDR3 loop spans 13 amino acids. Trimming cost V 11 bases and J 3 bases, with 13 bases left between them. The CDR3, as DNA: TGTGCCCAAAAGACAGGTTACACCGGGGAGCTGTTTTTT. Its protein is CAQKTGYTGELFF.

The gene calls are TRBV27 and TRBJ1-4, with D uncertain. Germline V lookup: CDR1 MNHEY, CDR2 SMNVEV (reference sequence). V lost 2 bases and J 0 bases, leaving 13 bases between the germline ends. The CDR3 length is 17 residues. This CDR3 reads CASSLRFRGATNEKLFF. The CDR3 DNA reads as TGTGCCAGCAGTTTAAGATTTCGCGGTGCAACTAATGAAAAACTGTTTTTT.

V and J are TRBV5-1 and TRBJ1-1, with TRBD1 as a possible D gene (6 bases). Trimming pared 1 base from V and 5 bases from J, leaving 15 bases between. The CDR3 contains 15 residues. Per germline, CDR1 SGHRS and CDR2 YFSETQ. The CDR3 sequence is CASSLFAGVGTEAFF. DNA for the CDR3: TGCGCCAGCAGCTTGTTTGCAGGGGTCGGAACTGAAGCTTTCTTT.

The rearrangement links TRBV3-1 (or the pseudogene TRBV3-2) to TRBJ1-2; D might be TRBD1 (5 bases). V was clipped by 4 bases and J by 1 base, with 13 bases between them. The CDR3 runs 15 residues. Germline assignment: CDR1 LGHDT and CDR2 YNNKEL (reference sequence). CDR3 sequence reads: CASSLSTENNYGYTF. CDR3 DNA: TGTGCCAGCAGCCTATCGACAGAAAATAACTATGGCTACACCTTC.

The V call is TRBV18, the J call TRBJ1-1; a weak D match, TRBD1 (6 bases). CDR1 and CDR2 from the germline V gene are KGHSH and LQKENI. The CDR3 has 14 residues. V lost 10 bases, J lost 1 base, and 16 bases lay in between. The CDR3 reads CATSSGQSNTEAFF. The CDR3 DNA reads as TGTGCCACCTCCTCCGGACAGTCGAACACTGAAGCTTTCTTT.

J is TRBJ2-5 and V is TRBV6-5; TRBD2 agrees at 9 bases. The CDR3 runs 12 residues. Germline values: CDR1 MNHEY, CDR2 SVGAGI. With V trimmed by 6 bases and J by 5 bases, 1 base remained unmatched. The CDR3 sequence: CASSAGGETQYF. The DNA of the CDR3 is TGTGCCAGCAGCGCGGGAGGGGAGACCCAGTACTTC.

The CDR3 region has the DNA TGTGCCAGCAGCTTAAGGGAGTTTTACTACGAGCAGTACTTC. This codes for CASSLREFYYEQYF. The V and J genes are TRBV5-6 and TRBJ2-7, with D tentatively TRBD2 (5 bases). The CDR3 is 14 amino acids. V was clipped by 2 bases and J by 3 bases, with 12 bases between them. From germline, CDR1 is SGHDT and CDR2 YYEEEE.

CDR3: CASTGGSWDTQYF. DNA for the CDR3: TGTGCCAGCACGGGGGGTAGTTGGGATACGCAGTATTTT. The V call is TRBV2, the J call TRBJ2-3; 7 nucleotides line up with TRBD2. J lost 6 bases, V lost 7 bases, and 7 bases had no gene match. Germline lookup yields CDR1 SNHLY and CDR2 FYNNEI. The CDR3 has 13 residues.

The V and J genes are TRBV12-5 and TRBJ2-1, with D possibly being TRBD1 (5 bases). There are 13 residues in the CDR3. Germline values: CDR1 LGHNT, CDR2 FRNRAP. V shed 4 bases and J shed 10 bases, with 14 bases lying between them. The CDR3 reads CASGSRLDSEQFF. The DNA of the CDR3 is TGTGCTAGTGGTTCCCGACTCGACAGCGAGCAGTTCTTC.

This clone was seen once. The genes are TRBV2 and TRBJ2-2; 7 bases agree with TRBD2. V lost 8 bases and J lost 2; bases outside the gene matches: 5. Germline CDR1 is SNHLY and CDR2 is FYNNEI. There are 14 residues in the CDR3. The DNA for the CDR3 is TGTGCCAGCGTCCCGGGGGGTAACACCGGGGAGCTGTTTTTT. Protein sequence: CASVPGGNTGELFF. Full variable domain (remainder filled in from reference TRBV2 and TRBJ2-2): EPEVTQTPSHQVTQMGQEVILRCVPISNHLYFYWYRQILGQKVEFLVSFYNNEISEKSEIFDDQFSVERPDGSNFTLKIRSTKLEDSAMYFCASVPGGNTGELFFGEGSRLTVL.

The rearrangement joins TRBV7-3 to TRBJ2-3; no firm D call. Looked up from germline, CDR1 is SGHTA and CDR2 is FQGTGA. The CDR3 runs to 14 residues. With 6 bases removed from V and 1 base from J, the gap between germline ends came to 11 bases. The CDR3 nucleotides are TGTGCCAGCAGTTTAGGGCCGGGCACAGATACGCAGTATTTT. The encoded protein is CASSLGPGTDTQYF.

The rearrangement links TRBV6-1 to TRBJ1-5, with 8 bases lining up with TRBD1. CDR1 MNHNS and CDR2 SASEGT come from the germline V gene. The CDR3 extends over 14 amino acids. V shed 1 base and J 5 bases; nucleotides not matched to a gene: 1. CDR3 region: CASSEGQGHQPQHF. The CDR3 nucleotides read TGTGCCAGCAGTGAAGGACAGGGGCATCAGCCCCAGCATTTT.

This chain joins TRBV18 and TRBJ2-3, with a tentative D call TRBD1 (6 bases). The V end was cut by 5 bases, the J end by 0 bases, with 12 bases between. The CDR3 is 15 amino acids. The germline CDR1 and CDR2 sequences are KGHSH and LQKENI. DNA for the CDR3: TGTGCCAGCTCAAACCGACAGGCGAGCACAGATACGCAGTATTTT. The encoded protein is CASSNRQASTDTQYF. Using reference TRBV18 and TRBJ2-3 for the parts outside the CDR3, the full variable domain is NAGVMQNPRHLVRRRGQEARLRCSPMKGHSHVYWYRQLPEEGLKFMVYLQKENIIDESGMPKERFSAEFPKEGPSILRIQQVVRGDSAAYFCASSNRQASTDTQYFGPGTRLTVL.

The J gene is TRBJ2-1, the V gene TRBV6-5; 9 positions agree with TRBD1. Germline V gene sequence: CDR1 MNHEY, CDR2 SVGAGI. V trimming: 6 bases; J trimming: 10 bases; junction bases outside the gene matches: 10. CDR3 length: 14 residues. Written as DNA, the CDR3 is TGTGCCAGCAGCCGTCTGAGGACAGGGGAAGAGCAGTTCTTC. Its protein is CASSRLRTGEEQFF.